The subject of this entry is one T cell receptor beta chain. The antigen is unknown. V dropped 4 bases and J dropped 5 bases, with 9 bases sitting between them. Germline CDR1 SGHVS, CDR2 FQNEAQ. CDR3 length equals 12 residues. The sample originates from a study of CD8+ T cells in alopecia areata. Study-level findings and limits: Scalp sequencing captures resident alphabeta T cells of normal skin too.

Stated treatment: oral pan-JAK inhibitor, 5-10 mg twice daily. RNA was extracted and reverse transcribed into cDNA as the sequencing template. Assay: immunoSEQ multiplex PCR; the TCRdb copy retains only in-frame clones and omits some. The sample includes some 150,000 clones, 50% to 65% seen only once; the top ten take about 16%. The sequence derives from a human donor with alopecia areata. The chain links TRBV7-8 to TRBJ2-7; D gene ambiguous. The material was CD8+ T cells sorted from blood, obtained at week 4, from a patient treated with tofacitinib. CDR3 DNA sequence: TGTGCCAGCAGCTCTACCGTCGACGAGCAGTACTTC. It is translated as CASSSTVDEQYF.